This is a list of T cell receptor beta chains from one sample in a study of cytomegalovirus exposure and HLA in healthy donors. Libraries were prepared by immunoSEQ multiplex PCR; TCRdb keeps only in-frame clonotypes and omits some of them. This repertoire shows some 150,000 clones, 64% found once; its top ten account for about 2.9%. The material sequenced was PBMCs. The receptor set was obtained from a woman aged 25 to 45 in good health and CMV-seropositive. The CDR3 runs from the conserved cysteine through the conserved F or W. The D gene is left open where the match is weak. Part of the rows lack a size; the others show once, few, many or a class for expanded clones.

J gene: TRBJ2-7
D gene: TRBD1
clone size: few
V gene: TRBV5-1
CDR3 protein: CASSRTGLSYEQYF
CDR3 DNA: TGCGCCAGCAGCCGGACAGGGCTTTCCTACGAGCAGTACTTC

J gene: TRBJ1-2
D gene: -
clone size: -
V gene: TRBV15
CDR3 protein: CATRQGGGFGYTF
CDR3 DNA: TGTGCCACCAGACAGGGCGGCGGTTTTGGCTACACCTTC

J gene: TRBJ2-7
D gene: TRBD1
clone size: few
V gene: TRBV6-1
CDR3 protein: CASSVRDRVADEQYF
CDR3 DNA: TGTGCCAGCAGTGTCCGGGACAGGGTTGCCGACGAGCAGTACTTC

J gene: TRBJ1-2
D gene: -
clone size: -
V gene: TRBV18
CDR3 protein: CASSPYPATGGYTF
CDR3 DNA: TGTGCCAGCTCACCCTACCCGGCGACAGGTGGCTACACCTTC

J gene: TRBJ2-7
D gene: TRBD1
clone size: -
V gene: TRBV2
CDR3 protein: CASSESRQGEQYF
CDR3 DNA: TGTGCCAGCAGTGAGAGCCGACAGGGGGAGCAGTACTTC

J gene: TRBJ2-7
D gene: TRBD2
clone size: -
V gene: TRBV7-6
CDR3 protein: CASSRGAGGPEEQYF
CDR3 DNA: TGTGCCAGCAGCCGAGGGGCGGGGGGGCCGGAGGAGCAGTACTTC

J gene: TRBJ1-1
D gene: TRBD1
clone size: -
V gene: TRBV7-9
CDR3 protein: CASSDRAGAEAFF
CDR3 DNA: TGTGCCAGCAGCGACAGGGCAGGGGCTGAAGCTTTCTTT

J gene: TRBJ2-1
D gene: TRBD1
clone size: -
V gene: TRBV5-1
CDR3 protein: CASSGGQEYNEQFF
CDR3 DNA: TGCGCCAGCAGCGGAGGACAGGAGTACAATGAGCAGTTCTTC

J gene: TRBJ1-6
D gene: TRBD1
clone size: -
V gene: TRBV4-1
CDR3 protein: CASSQLTGSNSPLHF
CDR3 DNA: TGCGCCAGCAGCCAGCTGACAGGGTCAAATTCACCCCTCCACTTT

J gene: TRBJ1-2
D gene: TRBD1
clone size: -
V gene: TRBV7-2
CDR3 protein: CASSQDRTGDGYGYTF
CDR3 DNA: TGTGCCAGCAGCCAAGACCGGACAGGGGATGGATATGGCTACACCTTC

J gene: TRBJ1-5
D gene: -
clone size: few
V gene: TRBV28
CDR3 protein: CASSPYLGGAINQPQHF
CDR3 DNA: TGTGCCAGCAGTCCATACTTAGGGGGGGCAATTAATCAGCCCCAGCATTTT

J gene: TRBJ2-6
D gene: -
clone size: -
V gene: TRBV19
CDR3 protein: CASSIVRSGANVLTF
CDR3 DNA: TGTGCCAGTAGTATAGTCCGCTCTGGGGCCAACGTCCTGACTTTC

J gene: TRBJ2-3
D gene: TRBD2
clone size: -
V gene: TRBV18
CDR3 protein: CASSPEELAGSTDTQYF
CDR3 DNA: TGTGCCAGCTCACCTGAGGAACTAGCGGGGAGCACAGATACGCAGTATTTT

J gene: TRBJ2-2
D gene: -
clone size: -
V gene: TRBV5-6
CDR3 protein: CASSLRGSTGELFF
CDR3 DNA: TGTGCCAGCAGCTTGAGAGGGAGTACCGGGGAGCTGTTTTTT

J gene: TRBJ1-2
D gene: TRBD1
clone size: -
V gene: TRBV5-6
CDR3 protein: CASSYDRAWGYTF
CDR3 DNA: TGTGCCAGCAGCTACGACAGGGCTTGGGGCTACACCTTC

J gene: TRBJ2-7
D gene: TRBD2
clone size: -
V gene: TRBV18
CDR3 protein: CASSPSASGSGSYEQYF
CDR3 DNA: TGTGCCAGCTCACCATCGGCTAGCGGGAGTGGCTCCTACGAGCAGTACTTC

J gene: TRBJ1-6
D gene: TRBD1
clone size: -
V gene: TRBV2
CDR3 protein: CASSFRDRFNSPLHF
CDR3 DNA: TGTGCCAGCAGCTTCCGGGACAGATTTAATTCACCCCTCCACTTT

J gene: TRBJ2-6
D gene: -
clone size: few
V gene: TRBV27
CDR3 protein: CASSFEQAAGANVLTF
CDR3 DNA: TGTGCCAGCAGTTTCGAACAGGCGGCTGGGGCCAACGTCCTGACTTTC

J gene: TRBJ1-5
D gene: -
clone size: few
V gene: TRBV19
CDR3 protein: CASSIGRWNRVKGNGWNQPQHF
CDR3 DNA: TGTGCCAGTAGTATAGGACGGTGGAACAGGGTAAAGGGGAATGGATGGAATCAGCCCCAGCATTTT

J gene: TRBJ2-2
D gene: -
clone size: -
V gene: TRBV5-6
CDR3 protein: CASSFARRQNTGELFF
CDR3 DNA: TGTGCCAGCAGCTTCGCACGGCGACAAAACACCGGGGAGCTGTTTTTT

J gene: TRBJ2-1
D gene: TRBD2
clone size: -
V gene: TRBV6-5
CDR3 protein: CASKTASGGANEQFF
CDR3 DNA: TGTGCCAGCAAGACAGCTAGCGGGGGGGCGAATGAGCAGTTCTTC

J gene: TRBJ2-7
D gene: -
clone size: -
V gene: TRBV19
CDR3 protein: CASSVSGITYPYEQYF
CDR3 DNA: TGTGCCAGTAGTGTCTCCGGGATTACCTATCCCTACGAGCAGTACTTC

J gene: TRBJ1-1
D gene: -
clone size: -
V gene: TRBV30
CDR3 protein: CAWRTGVRETEAFF
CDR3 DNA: TGTGCCTGGAGGACCGGGGTTCGAGAGACTGAAGCTTTCTTT

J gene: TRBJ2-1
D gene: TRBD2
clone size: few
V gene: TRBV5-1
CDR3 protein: CASSLTGTSGYNEQFF
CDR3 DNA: TGCGCCAGCAGCTTAACCGGGACTAGCGGCTACAATGAGCAGTTCTTC

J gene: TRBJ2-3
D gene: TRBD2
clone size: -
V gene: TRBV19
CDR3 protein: CASSVQAGASTDTQYF
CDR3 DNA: TGTGCCAGTAGTGTCCAAGCGGGGGCTAGCACAGATACGCAGTATTTT

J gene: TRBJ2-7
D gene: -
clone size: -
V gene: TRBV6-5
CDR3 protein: CASSYSEVYEQYF
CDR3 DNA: TGTGCCAGCAGTTACTCGGAGGTCTACGAGCAGTACTTC

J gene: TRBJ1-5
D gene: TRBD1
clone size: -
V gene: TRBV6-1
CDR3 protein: CASSLGQGQPQHF
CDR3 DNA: TGTGCCAGCAGTCTGGGACAGGGCCAGCCCCAGCATTTT

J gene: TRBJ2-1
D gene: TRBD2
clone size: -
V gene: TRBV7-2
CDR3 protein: CASSLRRTSDEQFF
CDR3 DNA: TGTGCCAGCAGCTTAAGAAGGACTAGTGACGAGCAGTTCTTC

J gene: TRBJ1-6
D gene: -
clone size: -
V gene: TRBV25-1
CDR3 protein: CASSESFGRPLHF
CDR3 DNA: TGTGCCAGCAGTGAATCATTCGGGAGGCCCCTCCACTTT

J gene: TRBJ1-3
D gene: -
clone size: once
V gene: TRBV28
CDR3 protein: CASRDTGNTIYF
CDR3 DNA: TGTGCCAGCCGGGACACTGGAAACACCATATATTTT

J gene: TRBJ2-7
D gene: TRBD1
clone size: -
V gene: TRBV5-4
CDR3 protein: CASSLGQGVYEQYF
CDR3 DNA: TGTGCCAGCAGCTTGGGGCAGGGGGTTTACGAGCAGTACTTC

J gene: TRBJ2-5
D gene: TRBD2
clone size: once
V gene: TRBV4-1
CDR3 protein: CASSHPGLAGGETQYF
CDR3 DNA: TGCGCCAGCAGCCATCCGGGACTAGCGGGAGGTGAGACCCAGTACTTC

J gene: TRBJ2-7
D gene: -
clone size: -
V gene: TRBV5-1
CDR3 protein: CASSSGDKQYF
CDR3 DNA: TGCGCCAGCAGCTCGGGGGATAAGCAGTACTTC

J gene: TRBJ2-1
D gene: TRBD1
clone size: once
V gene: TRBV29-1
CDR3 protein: CSAFPYRGRSEQFF
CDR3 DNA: TGCAGCGCTTTTCCCTACAGGGGCCGGAGTGAGCAGTTCTTC

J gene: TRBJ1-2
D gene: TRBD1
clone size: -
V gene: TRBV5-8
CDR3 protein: CASSSDRGNYGYTF
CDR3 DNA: TGTGCCAGCAGCTCGGACAGGGGGAACTATGGCTACACCTTC

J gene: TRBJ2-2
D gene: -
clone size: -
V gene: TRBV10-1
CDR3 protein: CASSSTGSTGELFF
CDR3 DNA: TGCGCCAGCAGTTCTACAGGGAGCACCGGGGAGCTGTTTTTT

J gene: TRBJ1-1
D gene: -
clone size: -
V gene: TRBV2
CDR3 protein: CASSEERVQNTEAFF
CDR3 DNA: TGTGCCAGCAGTGAGGAACGGGTGCAGAACACTGAAGCTTTCTTT

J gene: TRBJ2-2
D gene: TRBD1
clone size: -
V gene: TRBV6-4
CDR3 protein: CASSGQGANTGELFF
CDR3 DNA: TGTGCCAGCAGTGGACAGGGGGCGAACACCGGGGAGCTGTTTTTT

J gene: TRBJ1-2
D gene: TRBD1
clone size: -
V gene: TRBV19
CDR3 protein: CASSLTGTGHYGYTF
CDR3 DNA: TGTGCCAGTAGTCTGACCGGGACAGGACACTATGGCTACACCTTC